The clone carrying this T cell receptor (beta chain) has only a few counts. No antigen is known for it. This CDR3 spans 13 amino acids. The junction had 8 bases not matched to a gene; V was cut back by 7 bases and J by 2 bases. CDR1 and CDR2 from the germline V gene are SQVTM and ANQGSEA. The entry originates in a study of T cell repertoires in cytomegalovirus infection. Study-wide results and caveats: Dominating the ex vivo response were TCR beta clonotypes that were CMV-specific and HLA-C-restricted. People with CMV and the relevant HLA were identified by cumulative public TCR beta family frequency.

From the reads, TCRdb called clonotypes with MiXCR, one entry per CDR3 protein. The top ten hold around 12% of the sample, which has over 300,000 distinct CDR3 sequences, 15% to 20% seen once. The sequence was collected from a human donor in good health (CMV status not recorded). Some clones in this sample may be carry-over from other donors' samples. The V gene is TRBV29-1, the J gene TRBJ2-7; 7 nucleotides match TRBD2. The specimen sequenced was PBMCs. CDR3: CSAAPGRAYEQYF. The CDR3 bases are TGCAGCGCCGCCCCGGGGAGGGCCTACGAGCAGTACTTC.